The next 9 T cell receptor beta chains were all read from a single sample in a study of T cell responses to AZD1222 COVID-19 vaccine. Assay: immunoSEQ multiplex PCR; the TCRdb copy retains only in-frame clones and omits some. The data show 100,000 to 150,000 clones, 80% to 95% seen once. The sequencing here drew on peripheral blood, taken 28 days after the second AZD1222 dose. The receptors were gathered from an adult who received the AZD1222 COVID-19 vaccine.

The chain has TRBV2 and TRBJ1-1; D is ambiguous. The CDR3 totals 13 residues. V was trimmed by 7 bases and J by 0 bases, leaving 9 bases between them. The germline V gene has CDR1 SNHLY and CDR2 FYNNEI. The CDR3 spells CASTPFMNTEAFF. DNA of the CDR3: TGTGCCAGCACTCCCTTCATGAACACTGAAGCTTTCTTT.

The V gene is TRBV7-9, the J gene TRBJ1-1; 7 nucleotides agree with TRBD1. Trimming took 3 bases from V and 4 from J; bases not matched to a gene: 5. The CDR3 is 14 residues long. CDR1 is SEHNR and CDR2 is FQNEAQ in the germline V gene (reference sequence). The CDR3 nucleotides are TGTGCCAGCAGCTTGGACAGGTCGGTCACTGAAGCTTTCTTT. Its protein product is CASSLDRSVTEAFF.

The chain is built from TRBV18 and TRBJ1-1, with D possibly TRBD1 on 5 matching bases. Germline V gives CDR1 KGHSH, CDR2 LQKENI. Trimming cost V 0 bases and J 6 bases, with 17 bases left between them. The CDR3 spans 16 residues. The CDR3 reads CASSPPGLRGGAEAFF. The CDR3 DNA reads TGTGCCAGCTCACCACCGGGCCTCCGGGGCGGTGCTGAAGCTTTCTTT.

The chain uses TRBV5-1 and TRBJ2-1; 7 bases line up with TRBD1. Germline V gene lookup returns CDR1 SGHRS and CDR2 YFSETQ. With V trimmed by 5 bases and J by 2 bases, 4 bases remained unmatched. The CDR3 runs 14 residues. The CDR3 region has the DNA TGCGCCAGCAGATGGGACAGCACCTACAATGAGCAGTTCTTC. Translated: CASRWDSTYNEQFF.

This clone was recorded a few times. The chain couples TRBV5-1 to TRBJ2-5, with 8 positions matching TRBD2. V trimming: 4 bases; J trimming: 4 bases; junction bases outside the gene matches: 12. This CDR3 is 16 amino acids long. From germline, CDR1 is SGHRS and CDR2 YFSETQ. The CDR3 bases are TGCGCCAGCAGCCCGGCGGTAGCGGGATTAGGAGAGACCCAGTACTTC. Its translation: CASSPAVAGLGETQYF.

The chain couples TRBV19 to TRBJ1-2, with 10 bases identical to TRBD1. Germline V gene data show CDR1 as LNHDA and CDR2 as SQIVND (reference sequence). The ends lost 8 bases at V and 4 bases at J; junction bases unmatched: 7. CDR3 length: 14 amino acids. The chain's CDR3 is CASGRQGAIYGYTF. CDR3 coding DNA: TGTGCCAGTGGTCGACAGGGGGCAATCTATGGCTACACCTTC.

The chain employs TRBV6-2 or TRBV6-3 and TRBJ2-7, with D hard to call. V was clipped by 6 bases and J by 7 bases, with 16 bases between them. CDR3 length: 13 amino acids. CDR1 and CDR2 (germline): MNHEY, SVGEGT. The CDR3: CASSNFHLPEQYF. Here the CDR3 DNA reads TGTGCCAGCAGCAACTTTCATCTCCCGGAGCAGTACTTC.

The chain employs TRBV24-1 and TRBJ2-7, with D perhaps matching TRBD1 or TRBD2 (5 bases each). Germline V CDR1 and CDR2: KGHDR, SFDVKD. V lost 3 bases, J lost 2 bases, and 13 bases lay in between. The CDR3 loop spans 15 amino acids. Here the CDR3 DNA reads TGTGCCACCAGTGATGAGGGGTTAGGAGCCTACGAGCAGTACTTC. It yields the protein CATSDEGLGAYEQYF.

The CDR3 loop is CASSPGPSGNTIYF. CDR3 sequence (DNA): TGCGCCAGCAGCCCGGGACCCTCTGGAAACACCATATATTTT. This rearrangement joins TRBV4-3 to TRBJ1-3; D may be TRBD1 (5 bases). Trimming cost V 4 bases and J 0 bases, with 7 bases left between them. This CDR3 is built from 14 residues. Germline V CDR1 and CDR2: LGHNA, YSLEER.